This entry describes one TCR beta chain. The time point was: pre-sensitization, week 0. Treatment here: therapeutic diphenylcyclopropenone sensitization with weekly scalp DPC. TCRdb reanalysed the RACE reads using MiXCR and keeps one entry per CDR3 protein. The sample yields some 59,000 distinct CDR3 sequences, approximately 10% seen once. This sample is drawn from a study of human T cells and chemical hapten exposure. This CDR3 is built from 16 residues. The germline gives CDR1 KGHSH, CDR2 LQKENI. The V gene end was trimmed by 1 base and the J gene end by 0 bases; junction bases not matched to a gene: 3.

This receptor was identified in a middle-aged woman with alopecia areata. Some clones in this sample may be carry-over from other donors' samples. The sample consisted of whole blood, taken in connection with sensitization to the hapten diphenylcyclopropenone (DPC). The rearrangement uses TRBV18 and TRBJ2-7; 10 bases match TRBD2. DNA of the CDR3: TGTGCCAGCTCACCACTCCCTAGCGGGAGCTCCTACGAGCAGTACTTC. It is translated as CASSPLPSGSSYEQYF.